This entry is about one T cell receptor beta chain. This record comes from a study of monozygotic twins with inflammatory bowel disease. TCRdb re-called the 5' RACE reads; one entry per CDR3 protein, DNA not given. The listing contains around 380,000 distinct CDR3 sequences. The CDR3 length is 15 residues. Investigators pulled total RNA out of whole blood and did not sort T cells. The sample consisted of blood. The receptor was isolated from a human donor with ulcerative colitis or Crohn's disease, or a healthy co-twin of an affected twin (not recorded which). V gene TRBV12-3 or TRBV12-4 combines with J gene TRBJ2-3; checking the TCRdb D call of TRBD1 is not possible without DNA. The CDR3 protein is CASTSGGAYTDTQYF.